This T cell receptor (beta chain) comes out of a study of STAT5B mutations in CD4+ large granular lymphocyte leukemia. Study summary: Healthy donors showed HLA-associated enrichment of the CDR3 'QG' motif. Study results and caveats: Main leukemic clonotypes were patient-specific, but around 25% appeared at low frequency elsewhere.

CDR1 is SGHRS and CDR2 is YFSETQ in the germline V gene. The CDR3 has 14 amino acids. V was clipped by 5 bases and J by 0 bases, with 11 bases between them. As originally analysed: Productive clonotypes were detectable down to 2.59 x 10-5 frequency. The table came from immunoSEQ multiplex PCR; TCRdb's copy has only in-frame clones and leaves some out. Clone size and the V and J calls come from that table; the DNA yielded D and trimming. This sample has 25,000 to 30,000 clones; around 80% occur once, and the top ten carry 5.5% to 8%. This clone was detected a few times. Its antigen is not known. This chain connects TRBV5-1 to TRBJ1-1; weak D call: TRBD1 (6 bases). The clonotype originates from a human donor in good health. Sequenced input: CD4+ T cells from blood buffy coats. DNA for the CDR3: TGCGCCAGCAGACCCGGACAGCTGAACACTGAAGCTTTCTTT. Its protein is CASRPGQLNTEAFF.